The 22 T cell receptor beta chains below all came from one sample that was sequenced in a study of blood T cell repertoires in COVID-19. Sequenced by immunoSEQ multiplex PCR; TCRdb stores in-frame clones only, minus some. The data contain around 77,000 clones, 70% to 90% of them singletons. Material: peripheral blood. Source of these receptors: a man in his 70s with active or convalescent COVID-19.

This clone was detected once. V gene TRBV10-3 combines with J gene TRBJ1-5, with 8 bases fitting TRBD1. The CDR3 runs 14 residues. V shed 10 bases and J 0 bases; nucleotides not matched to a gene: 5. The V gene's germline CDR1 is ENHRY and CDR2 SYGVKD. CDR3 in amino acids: CATRTGNSNQPQHF. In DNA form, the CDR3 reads TGTGCCACCCGGACAGGGAATAGCAATCAGCCCCAGCATTTT.

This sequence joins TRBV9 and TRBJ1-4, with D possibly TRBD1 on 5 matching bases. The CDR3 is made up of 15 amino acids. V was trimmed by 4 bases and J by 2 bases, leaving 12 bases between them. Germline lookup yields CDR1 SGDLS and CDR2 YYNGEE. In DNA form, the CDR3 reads TGTGCCAGCAGCCCCAGGGTACAGACTAATGAAAAACTGTTTTTT. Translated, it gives CASSPRVQTNEKLFF.

The CDR3: CATSDPRQGSYEQYF. The CDR3 coding sequence is TGTGCCACCAGTGATCCCCGACAGGGTTCCTACGAGCAGTACTTC. This chain links TRBV24-1 with TRBJ2-7, with TRBD1 matching 7 bases. Germline V lookup: CDR1 KGHDR, CDR2 SFDVKD. J was trimmed by 1 base and V by 3 bases; bases with no gene match: 5. This CDR3 is built from 15 residues.

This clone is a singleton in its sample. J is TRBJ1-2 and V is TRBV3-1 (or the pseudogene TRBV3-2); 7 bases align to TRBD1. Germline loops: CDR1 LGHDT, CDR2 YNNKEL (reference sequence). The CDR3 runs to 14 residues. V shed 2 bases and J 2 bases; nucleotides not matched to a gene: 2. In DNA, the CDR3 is TGTGCCAGCAGCCAACTACAGGGGAACTATGGCTACACCTTC. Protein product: CASSQLQGNYGYTF.

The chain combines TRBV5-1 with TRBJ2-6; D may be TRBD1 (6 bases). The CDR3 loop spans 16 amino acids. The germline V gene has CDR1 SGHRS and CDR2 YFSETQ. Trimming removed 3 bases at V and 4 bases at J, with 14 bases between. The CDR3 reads CASSSTGPAGANVLTF. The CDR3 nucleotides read TGCGCCAGCAGCTCTACAGGGCCTGCCGGGGCCAACGTCCTGACTTTC. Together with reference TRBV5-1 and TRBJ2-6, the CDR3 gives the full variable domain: KAGVTQTPRYLIKTRGQQVTLSCSPISGHRSVSWYQQTPGQGLQFLFEYFSETQRNKGNFPGRFSGRQFSNSRSEMNVSTLELGDSALYLCASSSTGPAGANVLTFGAGSRLTVL.

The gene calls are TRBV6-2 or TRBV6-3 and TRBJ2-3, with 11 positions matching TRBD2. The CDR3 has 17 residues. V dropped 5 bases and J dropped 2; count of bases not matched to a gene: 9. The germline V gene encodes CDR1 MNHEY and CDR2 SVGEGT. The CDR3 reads CASSPSRLAGLTDTQYF. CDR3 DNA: TGTGCCAGCAGTCCCTCCCGACTAGCGGGACTCACAGATACGCAGTATTTT.

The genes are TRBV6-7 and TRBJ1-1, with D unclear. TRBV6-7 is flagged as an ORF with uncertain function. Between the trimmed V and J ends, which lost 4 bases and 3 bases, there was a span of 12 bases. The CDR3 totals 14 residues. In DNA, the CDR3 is TGTGCCAGCAGTTCGAGGGTCTCGGACACTGAAGCTTTCTTT. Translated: CASSSRVSDTEAFF.

The CDR3 region is CASSQDPGGGYTF. The CDR3 DNA follows: TGTGCCAGCAGCCAAGACCCCGGGGGGGGCTACACCTTC. The V and J genes are TRBV14 and TRBJ1-2; perhaps TRBD1 as D (5 bases). V was pared by 0 bases and J by 8 bases, with 10 bases between. The CDR3 sequence is 13 residues long. Germline loops: CDR1 SGHDN, CDR2 FVKESK. The variable domain in full, completed from reference TRBV14 and TRBJ1-2, reads EAGVTQFPSHSVIEKGQTVTLRCDPISGHDNLYWYRRVMGKEIKFLLHFVKESKQDESGMPNNRFLAERTGGTYSTLKVQPAELEDSGVYFCASSQDPGGGYTFGSGTRLTVV.

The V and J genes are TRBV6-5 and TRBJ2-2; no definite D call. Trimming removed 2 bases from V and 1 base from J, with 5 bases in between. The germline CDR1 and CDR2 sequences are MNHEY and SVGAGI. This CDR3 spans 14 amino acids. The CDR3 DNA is TGTGCCAGCAGTTACCACAGGAACACCGGGGAGCTGTTTTTT. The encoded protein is CASSYHRNTGELFF.

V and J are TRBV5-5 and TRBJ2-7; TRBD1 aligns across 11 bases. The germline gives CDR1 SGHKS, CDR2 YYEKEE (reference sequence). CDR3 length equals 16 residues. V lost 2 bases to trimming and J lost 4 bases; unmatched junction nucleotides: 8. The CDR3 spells CASSFFGTGGRYEQYF. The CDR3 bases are TGTGCCAGCAGCTTCTTCGGGACAGGGGGAAGGTACGAGCAGTACTTC.

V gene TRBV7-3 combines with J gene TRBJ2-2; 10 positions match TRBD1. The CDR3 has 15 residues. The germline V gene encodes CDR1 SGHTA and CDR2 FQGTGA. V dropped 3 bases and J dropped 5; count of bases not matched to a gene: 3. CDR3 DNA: TGTGCCAGCAGCTTTGACAGGGGGCTAACCGGGGAGCTGTTTTTT. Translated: CASSFDRGLTGELFF.

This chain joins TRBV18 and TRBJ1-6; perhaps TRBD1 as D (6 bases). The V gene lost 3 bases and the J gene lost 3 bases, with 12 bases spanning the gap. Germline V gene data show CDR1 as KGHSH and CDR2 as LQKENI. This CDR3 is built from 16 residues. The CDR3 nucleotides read TGTGCCAGCTCACCTCCAGGACAGATCTATAATTCACCCCTCCACTTT. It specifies CASSPPGQIYNSPLHF.

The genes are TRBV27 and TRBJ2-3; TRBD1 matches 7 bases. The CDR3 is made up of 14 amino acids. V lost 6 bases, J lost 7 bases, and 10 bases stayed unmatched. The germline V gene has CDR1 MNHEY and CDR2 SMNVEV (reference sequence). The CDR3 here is CASSKGAQTNTQYF. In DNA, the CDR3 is TGTGCCAGCAGCAAGGGGGCCCAGACGAATACGCAGTATTTT.

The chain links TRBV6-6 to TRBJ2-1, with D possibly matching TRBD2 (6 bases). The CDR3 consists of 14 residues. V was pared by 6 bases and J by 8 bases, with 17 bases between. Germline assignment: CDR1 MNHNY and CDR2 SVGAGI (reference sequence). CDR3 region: CASRGGILGYEQFF. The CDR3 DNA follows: TGTGCCAGCAGGGGGGGTATTCTAGGATATGAGCAGTTCTTC.

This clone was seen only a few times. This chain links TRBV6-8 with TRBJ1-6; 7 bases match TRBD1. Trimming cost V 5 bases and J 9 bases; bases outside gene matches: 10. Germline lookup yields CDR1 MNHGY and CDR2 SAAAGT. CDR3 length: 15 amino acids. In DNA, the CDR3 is TGTGCCAGCAGTGGACAGGTTGGAAGTAGTTCACCCCTCCACTTT. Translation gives CASSGQVGSSSPLHF.

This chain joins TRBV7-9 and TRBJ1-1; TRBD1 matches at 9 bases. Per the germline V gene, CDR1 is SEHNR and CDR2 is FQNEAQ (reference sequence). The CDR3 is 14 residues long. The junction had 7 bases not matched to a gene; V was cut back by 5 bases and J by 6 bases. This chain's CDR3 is CASSTGQGYPEAFF. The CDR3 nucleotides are TGTGCCAGCAGCACCGGACAGGGGTATCCTGAAGCTTTCTTT.

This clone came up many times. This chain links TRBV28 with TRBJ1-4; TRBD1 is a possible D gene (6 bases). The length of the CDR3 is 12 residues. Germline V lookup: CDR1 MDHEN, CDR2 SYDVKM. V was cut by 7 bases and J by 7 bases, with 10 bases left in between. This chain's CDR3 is CASTRGGEKLFF. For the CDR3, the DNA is TGTGCCAGCACCAGGGGTGGTGAAAAACTGTTTTTT.

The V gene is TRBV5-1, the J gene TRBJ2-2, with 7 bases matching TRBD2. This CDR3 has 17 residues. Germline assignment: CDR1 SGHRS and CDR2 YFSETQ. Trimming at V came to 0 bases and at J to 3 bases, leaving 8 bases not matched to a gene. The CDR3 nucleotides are TGCGCCAGCAGCTTGGAAGCTAGCGGAGCCCACACCGGGGAGCTGTTTTTT. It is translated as CASSLEASGAHTGELFF.

This CDR3 reads CASSLNYKEQFF. Here the CDR3 DNA reads TGTGCCAGCAGTTTGAACTATAAGGAGCAGTTCTTC. The chain couples TRBV12-3 or TRBV12-4 to TRBJ2-1; D remains unclear. With 3 bases removed from V and 10 bases from J, the gap between germline ends came to 10 bases. The CDR3 length is 12 residues.

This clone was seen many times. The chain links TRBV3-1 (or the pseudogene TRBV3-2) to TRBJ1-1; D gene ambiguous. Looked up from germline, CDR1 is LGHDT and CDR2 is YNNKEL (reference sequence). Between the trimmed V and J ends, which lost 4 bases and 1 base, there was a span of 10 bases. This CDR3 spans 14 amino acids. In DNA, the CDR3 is TGTGCCAGCAGCCCCGGACTCACGAACACTGAAGCTTTCTTT. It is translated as CASSPGLTNTEAFF.

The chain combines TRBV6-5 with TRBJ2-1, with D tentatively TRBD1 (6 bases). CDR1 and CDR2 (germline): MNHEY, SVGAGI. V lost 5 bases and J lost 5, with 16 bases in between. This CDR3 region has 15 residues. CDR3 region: CASSRTKTGNNEQFF. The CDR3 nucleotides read TGTGCCAGCAGTCGGACCAAGACAGGAAACAATGAGCAGTTCTTC.

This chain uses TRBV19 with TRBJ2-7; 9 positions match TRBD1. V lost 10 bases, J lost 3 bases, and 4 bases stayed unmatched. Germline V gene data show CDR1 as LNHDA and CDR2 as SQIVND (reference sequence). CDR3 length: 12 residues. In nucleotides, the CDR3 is TGTGCCACGGGACAGGGTATCTACGAGCAGTACTTC. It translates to CATGQGIYEQYF.